One and the same sample provided the 14 T cell receptor beta chains below, sequenced in a study of OX40 agonist ivuxolimab in advanced cancers. Clones were read by immunoSEQ multiplex PCR, and TCRdb kept only the in-frame ones, dropping some. The sample has 60,000 to 75,000 clones, 84% seen once. The sequencing here drew on CD4+ or CD8+ T cells sorted from blood, taken in a trial of the OX40 agonist ivuxolimab. The receptors here all came from an adult with an advanced solid tumor such as melanoma, head and neck, liver or kidney cancer.

The chain couples TRBV27 to TRBJ2-1; TRBD2 agrees at 7 bases. Germline assignment: CDR1 MNHEY and CDR2 SMNVEV (reference sequence). After removal of 6 bases from V and 8 bases from J, the junction contained 7 bases not matched to a gene. The CDR3 is 13 residues long. The CDR3 sequence is CASSWGGDDEQFF. The CDR3 nucleotides read TGTGCCAGCAGCTGGGGAGGGGACGATGAGCAGTTCTTC.

The chain links TRBV5-4 to TRBJ2-1, with 13 bases matching TRBD2. The junction had 3 bases not matched to a gene; V was cut back by 1 base and J by 8 bases. In germline, CDR1 is SGHNT, CDR2 YYREEE (reference sequence). The CDR3 extends over 15 amino acids. For the CDR3, the DNA is TGTGCCAGCAGCTTGAGGACTAGCGGGAGCCATGAGCAGTTCTTC. This codes for CASSLRTSGSHEQFF.

The V call is TRBV10-3, the J call TRBJ2-7; unclear D gene. The V gene's germline CDR1 is ENHRY and CDR2 SYGVKD. The CDR3 is 13 residues long. Trimming stripped 7 bases from V and 0 bases from J, with 10 bases between. The CDR3 protein is CAIMRRNSYEQYF. CDR3 nucleotide sequence: TGTGCCATCATGAGACGGAACTCCTACGAGCAGTACTTC.

V is TRBV5-1 and J is TRBJ2-5; 9 bases match TRBD2. Germline CDR1 is SGHRS and CDR2 is YFSETQ. The CDR3 spans 16 residues. The V segment lost 4 bases and the J segment 5 bases; nucleotides outside the gene matches: 12. CDR3 bases: TGCGCCAGCAGCGTGACCATAGCGGGGGCAAAGGAGACCCAGTACTTC. Protein: CASSVTIAGAKETQYF.

CDR3 loop: CAWSVLYGYTF. CDR3 in DNA: TGTGCCTGGAGTGTACTTTATGGCTACACCTTC. This chain uses TRBV30 with TRBJ1-2; D uncertain. Germline V gives CDR1 GTSNPN, CDR2 SVGIG (reference sequence). This CDR3 contains 11 residues. V shed 0 bases and J shed 5 bases, with 4 bases lying between them.

The rearrangement links TRBV7-2 to TRBJ1-1; TRBD1 might be the D (5 bases). Deletions cut 3 bases from V and 3 bases from J, with 11 bases between. This CDR3 contains 14 residues. Germline loops: CDR1 SGHTA, CDR2 FQGNSA. The CDR3 sequence is CASSFTRDHTEAFF. CDR3 nucleotides: TGTGCCAGCAGCTTTACTCGGGACCACACTGAAGCTTTCTTT.

The chain employs TRBV19 and TRBJ1-4; 9 nucleotides align to TRBD1. This CDR3 has 15 amino acids. Germline V lookup: CDR1 LNHDA, CDR2 SQIVND (reference sequence). V gave up 7 bases and J gave up 3 bases; unmatched junction bases: 6. The CDR3 loop is CASTQQGAANEKLFF. Here the CDR3 DNA reads TGTGCCAGTACTCAACAGGGGGCAGCTAATGAAAAACTGTTTTTT.

This clone was recorded once. The rearrangement joins TRBV6-5 to TRBJ2-4, with D unresolved. Trimming stripped 5 bases from V and 0 bases from J, with 5 bases between. CDR3 length: 13 residues. Per germline, CDR1 MNHEY and CDR2 SVGAGI. For the CDR3, the DNA is TGTGCCAGCAGTCTAGGAGCCAAAAACATTCAGTACTTC. Protein: CASSLGAKNIQYF.

The chain recombines TRBV30 with TRBJ2-5; 8 bases match TRBD1. The J segment lost 2 bases and the V segment lost 3 bases, leaving 5 bases of the junction unmatched. CDR3 length: 14 residues. Germline CDR1 and CDR2: GTSNPN and SVGIG (reference sequence). The CDR3 loop reads CAWSDGQGQETQYF. CDR3 nucleotide sequence: TGTGCCTGGAGCGATGGACAGGGACAAGAGACCCAGTACTTC. The full variable domain, completed using reference TRBV30 and TRBJ2-5, is SQTIHQWPATLVQPVGSPLSLECTVEGTSNPNLYWYRQAAGRGLQLLFYSVGIGQISSEVPQNLSASRPQDRQFILSSKKLLLSDSGFYLCAWSDGQGQETQYFGPGTRLLVL.

The genes are TRBV19 and TRBJ2-1; TRBD2 might be the D (7 bases). This CDR3 contains 17 residues. V shed 6 bases and J shed 0 bases, with 18 bases lying between them. From germline, CDR1 is LNHDA and CDR2 SQIVND (reference sequence). Written as DNA, the CDR3 is TGTGCCAGTAGCCGATATCCGGGGGGCAGCTCCTACAATGAGCAGTTCTTC. Translating it yields CASSRYPGGSSYNEQFF.

This rearrangement joins TRBV7-2 to TRBJ2-7, with a weak D call TRBD1 (5 bases). From germline, CDR1 is SGHTA and CDR2 FQGNSA. Trimming pared 7 bases from V and 3 bases from J, leaving 16 bases between. CDR3 length equals 14 residues. The CDR3 DNA follows: TGTGCCAGCACCATATCGGCAGGGCGCTACGAGCAGTACTTC. Translation gives CASTISAGRYEQYF.

This chain uses TRBV5-6 with TRBJ1-2; D is unresolved. Germline V gene lookup returns CDR1 SGHDT and CDR2 YYEEEE. CDR3 length: 13 amino acids. Trimming took 3 bases from V and 1 from J, leaving 7 bases between them. In nucleotides, the CDR3 is TGTGCCAGCAGCTCCGGGAGTAACTATGGCTACACCTTC. This encodes CASSSGSNYGYTF. The full variable domain, with the rest looked up from reference TRBV5-6 and TRBJ1-2, is DAGVTQSPTHLIKTRGQQVTLRCSPKSGHDTVSWYQQALGQGPQFIFQYYEEEERQRGNFPDRFSGHQFPNYSSELNVNALLLGDSALYLCASSSGSNYGYTFGSGTRLTVV.

J is TRBJ1-2 and V is TRBV2, with a weak D call TRBD1 (5 bases). The CDR3 spans 15 residues. V was pared by 4 bases and J by 2 bases, with 14 bases between. Germline-derived CDR1 and CDR2 are SNHLY and FYNNEI. CDR3 bases: TGTGCCAGCAGTGGGGGCCCGAGGGGCAACTATGGCTACACCTTC. This sequence encodes CASSGGPRGNYGYTF.

The chain carries TRBV25-1 and TRBJ2-7; weak D call: TRBD2 (5 bases). This CDR3 is 16 amino acids long. V gave up 2 bases and J gave up 5 bases, with 19 bases separating them. The germline gives CDR1 MGHDK, CDR2 SYGVNS. The chain's CDR3 is CASSEGKRGPLDEQYF. The CDR3 nucleotides read TGTGCCAGCAGTGAAGGAAAGCGAGGGCCCCTCGACGAGCAGTACTTC.